Reported below is one TCR beta chain. Antigen: not known. Treatment here: over 15 received Ad26.COV2.S at low or high dose, single or two shots; a few received placebo; per-sample allocation not given. At day 63 after the first vaccine or placebo injection, samples were drawn. The sample came from a Boston adult aged 18-55 years. Sequencing was performed with immunoSEQ multiplex PCR; in TCRdb, only in-frame clones are kept and a portion is missing. The repertoire holds more than 300,000 clones, about 88% seen once, with 9.5% to 12% in the top ten. These data are taken from a study of Ad26.COV2.S vaccination and SARS-CoV-2 variants. For the study at large: The vaccine Ad26.COV2.S was put into the muscle once, or twice with 56 days between. Notes on the study in general: Marked by substantial breadth, spike-specific CD8+ and CD4+ T cell responses were reportedly seen after vaccination.

The germline V and J ends were trimmed by 4 bases and 3 bases, with 10 bases remaining between them. This CDR3 comprises 15 residues. In germline, CDR1 is SEHNR, CDR2 FQNEAQ (reference sequence). The V gene is TRBV7-9, the J gene TRBJ2-6; no firm D call. The receptor was isolated from a person aged 18-60 years who received the Ad26.COV2.S COVID-19 vaccine or a placebo. The sample here was peripheral blood, taken in a trial of Ad26.COV2.S vaccine versus placebo. The DNA for the CDR3 is TGTGCCAGCAGCTCTTTTACGAATGGGGCCAACGTCCTGACTTTC. Encoded protein: CASSSFTNGANVLTF.